This T cell receptor (beta chain) was retrieved from a study of blood T cell repertoires in COVID-19. In the study overall: Samples of COVID-19 (acute and convalescent) were obtained from the United States, Italy and Spain. In each case, the material was cDNA or gDNA derived from T cells, B-cell-depleted T cells, or PBMCs.

The method was immunoSEQ multiplex PCR; TCRdb's version includes in-frame clones alone and lacks a portion of them. Here the sample spans about 57,000 clones, 75% to 95% being singletons. This CDR3 comprises 12 residues. Trimming removed 4 bases at V and 7 bases at J, with 11 bases between. Germline values: CDR1 SGHDT, CDR2 YYEEEE. This clone was found once. The origin of this receptor is a man in his 60s with acute or convalescent COVID-19. The sequencing input was peripheral blood. The chain recombines TRBV5-6 with TRBJ1-2; D perhaps matches TRBD1 (6 bases). CDR3 loop: CASSETGFGYTF. The CDR3 bases are TGTGCCAGCAGCGAGACAGGTTTTGGCTACACCTTC.